Shown below are 8 T cell receptor beta chains from a single sample sequenced in a study of response to subunit inactivated influenza vaccine. TCRdb re-called the RT-PCR reads with MiXCR, one entry per CDR3 protein. The sample has about 240,000 distinct CDR3 sequences, less than 15% seen once. The specimen comprised non-naive T cells sorted from PBMCs, sampled 14 to 15 days before vaccination. The receptor source for this set is a man aged 45-65 years who received an inactivated influenza vaccine.

Only a few counts were recorded for this clonotype. The V gene is TRBV7-9, the J gene TRBJ2-2; 8 nucleotides match TRBD1. The CDR3 runs 14 residues. Per germline, CDR1 SEHNR and CDR2 FQNEAQ (reference sequence). With 5 bases clipped from V and 7 bases from J, the junction kept 6 bases outside the gene matches. CDR3 residues: CASSLQGADGELFF. CDR3 in DNA: TGTGCCAGCAGCCTCCAGGGGGCCGACGGGGAGCTGTTTTTT.

The chain carries TRBV11-2 and TRBJ2-2; 10 positions agree with TRBD2. Trimming at V came to 1 base and at J to 0 bases, leaving 5 bases not matched to a gene. The CDR3 is 18 residues long. In germline, CDR1 is SGHAT, CDR2 FQNNGV. The chain's CDR3 is CASSLVTLAGANTGELFF. In nucleotides, the CDR3 is TGTGCCAGCAGCTTAGTCACGCTAGCGGGGGCGAACACCGGGGAGCTGTTTTTT. The full variable domain, with the rest looked up from reference TRBV11-2 and TRBJ2-2, is EAGVAQSPRYKIIEKRQSVAFWCNPISGHATLYWYQQILGQGPKLLIQFQNNGVVDDSQLPKDRFSAERLKGVDSTLKIQPAKLEDSAVYLCASSLVTLAGANTGELFFGEGSRLTVL.

This clonotype was seen only a few times. This sequence joins TRBV10-2 and TRBJ2-7, with TRBD2 matching over 10 bases. Losses at the gene ends were 7 bases for V and 0 bases for J; bases not matched to a gene: 3. Germline V CDR1 and CDR2: WSHSY, SAAADI. The CDR3 is 14 amino acids. For the CDR3, the DNA is TGCGCCAGCAAACCTAGCGGGAGCTCCTACGAGCAGTACTTC. Protein sequence: CASKPSGSSYEQYF.

This chain links TRBV6-2 or TRBV6-3 with TRBJ2-7, with D uncertain. Trimming removed 2 bases at V and 4 bases at J, with 6 bases between. Germline lookup yields CDR1 MNHEY and CDR2 SVGEGT. CDR3 length: 12 amino acids. CDR3 sequence reads: CASSYVWYEQYF. The CDR3 DNA follows: TGTGCCAGCAGTTACGTATGGTACGAGCAGTACTTC.

The sample holds many counts of this clonotype. The chain is built from TRBV28 and TRBJ2-7; the D call may be TRBD1 or TRBD2 (5 bases each). Per germline, CDR1 MDHEN and CDR2 SYDVKM. CDR3 length: 14 amino acids. V lost 1 base and J lost 6, with 13 bases in between. The CDR3, as DNA: TGTGCCAGCAGTTTATTGGCCAGGGACGGCGAGCAGTACTTC. It specifies CASSLLARDGEQYF.

This clonotype was detected ten times or more. This sequence joins TRBV12-3 or TRBV12-4 and TRBJ2-7; 7 bases fit TRBD2. This CDR3 is 15 amino acids long. Trimming removed 6 bases from V and 3 bases from J; junction bases left unmatched: 11. CDR3 region: CASSQTSTSSYEQYF. In nucleotides, the CDR3 is TGTGCCAGCAGCCAAACTTCGACTAGCAGCTACGAGCAGTACTTC.

This chain uses TRBV20-1 with TRBJ2-5; D perhaps matches TRBD1 (6 bases). CDR3 size: 11 residues. V lost 0 bases, J lost 13 bases, and 12 bases lay in between. Germline V lookup: CDR1 DFQATT, CDR2 SNEGSKA (reference sequence). As DNA, the CDR3 is TGCAGTGCTAGAGAATTAAAGGGGGTGTACTTC. Its translation: CSARELKGVYF.

The gene calls are TRBV19 and TRBJ2-1; possible D gene TRBD2, 7 bases. There are 14 residues in the CDR3. V lost 6 bases and J 8 bases, leaving 17 bases between the germline ends. Germline loops: CDR1 LNHDA, CDR2 SQIVND (reference sequence). The CDR3 is CASRSRGGGDEQFF. For the CDR3, the DNA is TGTGCCAGTAGGTCCCGCGGGGGCGGCGATGAGCAGTTCTTC. The variable domain in full, completed from reference TRBV19 and TRBJ2-1, reads DGGITQSPKYLFRKEGQNVTLSCEQNLNHDAMYWYRQDPGQGLRLIYYSQIVNDFQKGDIAEGYSVSREKKESFPLTVTSAQKNPTAFYLCASRSRGGGDEQFFGPGTRLTVL.